One sample yielded the 23 T cell receptor beta chains listed below, sequenced in a study of blood T cells in healthy people across ages. Using a J-beta primer mix together with a sample-barcoded 5' primer, a second PCR was run for roughly 6 to 11 cycles. MiXCR, run by TCRdb on the 5' RACE reads, gives a single entry per CDR3 protein. The sample yields over 1,500,000 distinct CDR3 sequences, roughly 43% seen once. The sequencing sample was made of blood. The receptor set was obtained from a human donor in good health.

The chain links TRBV5-6 to TRBJ2-7; D is undetermined. Germline V CDR1 and CDR2: SGHDT, YYEEEE. V was cut by 0 bases and J by 3 bases, with 16 bases left in between. CDR3 size: 16 residues. CDR3 sequence reads: CASSLGGGEALYEQYF. The CDR3 region has the DNA TGTGCCAGCAGCTTGGGAGGCGGTGAGGCGCTCTACGAGCAGTACTTC.

This clonotype was picked up a small number of times. The rearrangement uses TRBV7-2 and TRBJ2-4; TRBD1 might be the D (5 bases). V was clipped by 5 bases and J by 9 bases, with 17 bases between them. The CDR3 totals 14 residues. Germline V gives CDR1 SGHTA, CDR2 FQGNSA. CDR3 nucleotides: TGTGCCAGCAGCCTACCCAGGGTAGGAAGCATTCAGTACTTC. It codes for CASSLPRVGSIQYF.

The rearrangement links TRBV12-3 or TRBV12-4 to TRBJ2-7, with D unclear. V was trimmed by 6 bases and J by 0 bases, leaving 15 bases between them. This CDR3 is 15 amino acids long. The CDR3 region has the DNA TGTGCCAGCAGCCTATCTTTGGGCTTCTCCTACGAGCAGTACTTC. Encoded protein: CASSLSLGFSYEQYF.

V gene TRBV5-1 combines with J gene TRBJ2-3; D might be TRBD1 (5 bases). The CDR3 length is 16 residues. V gave up 0 bases and J gave up 5 bases, with 16 bases separating them. Germline assignment: CDR1 SGHRS and CDR2 YFSETQ. Here the CDR3 reads CASSLASQGLVDTQYF. The CDR3 bases are TGCGCCAGCAGCTTGGCCAGCCAGGGATTAGTAGATACGCAGTATTTT.

The V gene is TRBV14, the J gene TRBJ2-2; D gene ambiguous. V was shortened by 0 bases and J by 6 bases, with 17 bases between the two germline ends. The CDR3 is made up of 17 amino acids. Germline V gene sequence: CDR1 SGHDN, CDR2 FVKESK. The CDR3 nucleotides read TGTGCCAGCAGCCAAGAGATTGCAGGCTGGCGGCCCGGGGAGCTGTTTTTT. This codes for CASSQEIAGWRPGELFF.

This sequence joins TRBV12-3 or TRBV12-4 and TRBJ2-5; D is perhaps TRBD1 or TRBD2 (6 bases each). The V and J ends lost 6 bases and 2 bases respectively, with 16 bases between them. The CDR3 has 15 amino acids. DNA for the CDR3: TGTGCCAGCAGGCCTGGGGGGCCGTGGCAAGAGACCCAGTACTTC. It translates to CASRPGGPWQETQYF.

In DNA form, the CDR3 reads TGTGCCAGCTCACCACCGGCAGGTAGAACTGAAGCTTTCTTT. This sequence encodes CASSPPAGRTEAFF. The chain has TRBV18 and TRBJ1-1; D is uncertain. CDR1 and CDR2 from the germline V gene are KGHSH and LQKENI. The CDR3 consists of 14 residues. Trimming took 0 bases from V and 5 from J, leaving 10 bases between them. The full variable domain, rest sourced from reference TRBV18 and TRBJ1-1, is NAGVMQNPRHLVRRRGQEARLRCSPMKGHSHVYWYRQLPEEGLKFMVYLQKENIIDESGMPKERFSAEFPKEGPSILRIQQVVRGDSAAYFCASSPPAGRTEAFFGQGTRLTVV.

This clonotype was seen only a few times. V and J are TRBV28 and TRBJ2-7, with 7 bases matching TRBD1. Germline V gene lookup returns CDR1 MDHEN and CDR2 SYDVKM. The CDR3 runs to 13 residues. The trim removed 6 bases at V and 7 bases at J, leaving 9 bases unmatched. The CDR3 DNA sequence: TGTGCCAGCAGCTATATGGACAGGAGGGAGCAGTACTTC. Its protein is CASSYMDRREQYF. Full variable domain (remainder filled in from reference TRBV28 and TRBJ2-7): DVKVTQSSRYLVKRTGEKVFLECVQDMDHENMFWYRQDPGLGLRLIYFSYDVKMKEKGDIPEGYSVSREKKERFSLILESASTNQTSMYLCASSYMDRREQYFGPGTRLTVT.

This chain joins TRBV12-3 or TRBV12-4 and TRBJ1-2; D is unclear. V was shortened by 3 bases and J by 4 bases, with 21 bases between the two germline ends. CDR3 length: 17 residues. The CDR3 sequence is CASSFIKFRPFFYGYTF. In DNA form, the CDR3 reads TGTGCCAGCAGTTTCATTAAGTTTCGACCCTTTTTCTATGGCTACACCTTC.

For this clonotype: Because the CDR3's place on the DNA is in doubt, the DNA is left out and the CDR3 is given as listed by TCRdb. This CDR3 reads CASSFPGSYEQYFGPGSYQPQHF. The chain links TRBV5-1 to TRBJ1-5; the tabulated D call, TRBD1, remains unverified against the DNA. Per the germline V gene, CDR1 is SGHRS and CDR2 is YFSETQ. The CDR3 region is 23 residues in length, termini included.

This clonotype was recorded a few times. The V gene is TRBV5-1, the J gene TRBJ1-5; D remains ambiguous. Between the trimmed V and J ends, which lost 1 base and 2 bases, there was a span of 7 bases. The CDR3 sequence is 14 residues long. Germline V gives CDR1 SGHRS, CDR2 YFSETQ. CDR3 in DNA: TGCGCCAGCAGCTTGCAACAGCGCAATCAGCCCCAGCATTTT. Its protein product is CASSLQQRNQPQHF.

This clonotype has a handful of counts. The chain recombines TRBV20-1 with TRBJ1-2; 9 nucleotides line up with TRBD1. There are 12 residues in the CDR3. The trim removed 5 bases at V and 6 bases at J, leaving 4 bases unmatched. CDR1 is DFQATT, CDR2 SNEGSKA, per germline (reference sequence). The CDR3 DNA reads as TGCAGTGCTCGAACAGGGGGCAATGGCTACACCTTC. This gives the protein CSARTGGNGYTF.

This chain joins TRBV20-1 and TRBJ2-7; D gene ambiguous. V lost 3 bases, J lost 2 bases, and 17 bases lay in between. CDR1 and CDR2 (germline): DFQATT, SNEGSKA (reference sequence). The CDR3 is 15 residues long. The CDR3 is CSASRHRVEPYEQYF. DNA for the CDR3: TGCAGTGCTAGTAGGCATCGGGTGGAACCCTACGAGCAGTACTTC.

The V and J genes are TRBV27 and TRBJ2-3; 10 bases fit TRBD2. CDR1 and CDR2 from the germline V gene are MNHEY and SMNVEV (reference sequence). This CDR3 contains 15 residues. V lost 4 bases and J lost 2; bases outside the gene matches: 3. Here the CDR3 reads CASSSSGGTTDTQYF. In nucleotides, the CDR3 is TGTGCCAGCAGTTCTAGCGGGGGTACCACAGATACGCAGTATTTT.

This clonotype showed up just a few times. The CDR3 spells CASSLDSGLPRYF. CDR3 nucleotide sequence: TGTGCCAGCAGCTTAGATAGCGGACTGCCTAGGTATTTT. The rearrangement joins TRBV7-8 to TRBJ2-3; D perhaps matches TRBD2 (6 bases). The CDR3 is 13 residues long. V gave up 1 base and J gave up 14 bases, with 16 bases separating them. Germline lookup yields CDR1 SGHVS and CDR2 FQNEAQ. Full variable domain (remainder filled in from reference TRBV7-8 and TRBJ2-3): GAGVSQSPRYKVAKRGQDVALRCDPISGHVSLFWYQQALGQGPEFLTYFQNEAQLDKSGLPSDRFFAERPEGSVSTLKIQRTQQEDSAVYLCASSLDSGLPRYFGPGTRLTVL.

As DNA, the CDR3 is TGTGCCAGCAGCTTGCCCTTCAGGAACATTCAGTACTTC. Its protein product is CASSLPFRNIQYF. The gene calls are TRBV5-5 and TRBJ2-4; D is undetermined. CDR1 is SGHKS and CDR2 is YYEKEE in the germline V gene (reference sequence). Trimming pared 1 base from V and 7 bases from J, leaving 9 bases between. There are 13 residues in the CDR3.

J is TRBJ1-2 and V is TRBV6-1, with D tentatively TRBD1 (5 bases). Germline V gives CDR1 MNHNS, CDR2 SASEGT. V dropped 6 bases and J dropped 9 bases, with 20 bases sitting between them. This CDR3 comprises 14 residues. CDR3 bases: TGTGCCAGCAGCCGAGAGCAGGGACGGGAACGCTACACCTTC. This codes for CASSREQGRERYTF.

The rearrangement links TRBV4-3 to TRBJ1-2; D remains unclear. In germline, CDR1 is LGHNA, CDR2 YSLEER. The V end was cut by 0 bases, the J end by 2 bases, with 7 bases between. The CDR3 length is 14 residues. This CDR3 is CASSQERSNYGYTF. The CDR3 nucleotides read TGCGCCAGCAGCCAAGAACGGAGCAACTATGGCTACACCTTC.

V gene TRBV5-1 combines with J gene TRBJ1-2; D not certain. V lost 5 bases to trimming and J lost 6 bases, with 14 bases between them. The germline V gene encodes CDR1 SGHRS and CDR2 YFSETQ. The CDR3 consists of 13 residues. The chain's CDR3 is CASRRKEGDGYTF. DNA of the CDR3: TGCGCCAGCAGGCGGAAAGAAGGCGATGGCTACACCTTC.

This clonotype was counted between two and nine times. The chain uses TRBV5-1 and TRBJ2-5; TRBD1 matches 9 bases. Germline CDR1 and CDR2: SGHRS and YFSETQ. The junction had 11 bases not matched to a gene; V was cut back by 3 bases and J by 5 bases. This CDR3 comprises 16 residues. CDR3 sequence: CASSSDRGIGVETQYF. The CDR3 DNA reads TGCGCCAGCAGCTCGGACAGGGGAATTGGAGTGGAGACCCAGTACTTC.

In DNA, the CDR3 is TGTGCCAGCAGCCAAGCCGGGACTATCTCCTACGAGCAGTACTTC. Its protein product is CASSQAGTISYEQYF. V gene TRBV3-1 combines with J gene TRBJ2-7; 7 bases align to TRBD2. The CDR3 is made up of 15 amino acids. After removal of 1 base from V and 0 bases from J, the junction contained 3 bases not matched to a gene. Germline V gene sequence: CDR1 LGHDT, CDR2 YNNKEL (reference sequence).

The genes are TRBV27 and TRBJ1-2; weak D call: TRBD1 (5 bases). Germline CDR1 reads MNHEY; CDR2 reads SMNVEV (reference sequence). The CDR3 length is 14 residues. Trimming shortened V by 6 bases and J by 6 bases, and 17 bases separated the two germline ends. The CDR3 nucleotides are TGTGCCAGCAGACAATTAGGGGAGTCGGATGGCTACACCTTC. Its translation: CASRQLGESDGYTF.

The rearrangement uses TRBV2 and TRBJ2-1, with 7 bases fitting TRBD1. Trimming took 6 bases from V and 6 from J; bases not matched to a gene: 2. The CDR3 extends over 12 amino acids. Germline CDR1 reads SNHLY; CDR2 reads FYNNEI. In DNA form, the CDR3 reads TGTGCCAGCAGGGGACAGATCAATGAGCAGTTCTTC. Protein sequence: CASRGQINEQFF. The variable domain in full, with the rest retrieved from reference TRBV2 and TRBJ2-1, is EPEVTQTPSHQVTQMGQEVILRCVPISNHLYFYWYRQILGQKVEFLVSFYNNEISEKSEIFDDQFSVERPDGSNFTLKIRSTKLEDSAMYFCASRGQINEQFFGPGTRLTVL.